These 26 T cell receptor beta chains were sequenced from one sample in a study of control samples from healthy donors and cancer patients. Produced via immunoSEQ multiplex PCR; TCRdb's table is partial and in-frame only. Among approximately 60,000 clones listed, less than 95% were seen once. Material for sequencing was PBMCs. Receptors were obtained from a woman in her 50s with colorectal cancer.

This clone was observed once. DNA for the CDR3: TGCGCCAGCAGCTTGATAGCGGGAGGGCCGGTTACATACAATGAGCAGTTCTTC. Amino acids: CASSLIAGGPVTYNEQFF. The V gene is TRBV5-1, the J gene TRBJ2-1; 11 bases map to TRBD2. The V and J ends lost 1 base and 4 bases, in that order; junction bases with no gene match: 10. Germline CDR1 SGHRS, CDR2 YFSETQ. This CDR3 is built from 18 residues.

This chain connects TRBV20-1 to TRBJ1-1; tentatively, D is TRBD1 (5 bases). With 6 bases removed from V and 5 bases from J, the gap between germline ends came to 10 bases. This CDR3 is 11 amino acids long. Germline V gives CDR1 DFQATT, CDR2 SNEGSKA (reference sequence). The CDR3 region has the DNA TGCAGTGCCCCACGGGGGACTGAAGCTTTCTTT. It translates to CSAPRGTEAFF.

This clone occurred a few times. The chain joins TRBV7-2 to TRBJ2-3, with 9 positions matching TRBD1. J lost 3 bases, V lost 5 bases, and 9 bases had no gene match. Germline lookup yields CDR1 SGHTA and CDR2 FQGNSA. The CDR3 runs 16 residues. The chain's CDR3 is CASSTNSGTGTDTQYF. CDR3 sequence (DNA): TGTGCCAGCAGCACTAACTCCGGGACAGGGACAGATACGCAGTATTTT.

V usage is TRBV9 and J usage is TRBJ2-7; 7 bases are shared with TRBD1. Germline CDR1 and CDR2: SGDLS and YYNGEE. J gave up 2 bases and V 0 bases, and 5 bases lay outside the gene matches. The CDR3 is made up of 15 amino acids. The CDR3 reads CASSVGGQTTYEQYF. The CDR3 coding sequence is TGTGCCAGCAGCGTAGGGGGACAGACCACCTACGAGCAGTACTTC.

This clone came up once. J is TRBJ2-1 and V is TRBV6-5; D is perhaps TRBD2 (6 bases). Germline V gene data show CDR1 as MNHEY and CDR2 as SVGAGI. V lost 5 bases to trimming and J lost 12 bases, with 14 bases between them. This CDR3 region has 12 residues. CDR3 DNA: TGTGCCAGCAGTCCCCTAGCCGGGGGGCAGTTCTTC. This encodes CASSPLAGGQFF.

This chain links TRBV15 with TRBJ1-3, with a weak D call TRBD1 (6 bases). V dropped 0 bases and J dropped 4 bases, with 10 bases sitting between them. This CDR3 region has 15 residues. The germline V gene encodes CDR1 LNHNV and CDR2 YYDKDF (reference sequence). CDR3 loop: CATSRDRGGGNTIYF. The CDR3 DNA follows: TGTGCCACCAGCAGAGACAGGGGCGGCGGAAACACCATATATTTT.

V and J are TRBV5-6 and TRBJ1-1; 7 positions match TRBD1. This CDR3 contains 16 residues. V lost 1 base to trimming and J lost 2 bases; unmatched junction nucleotides: 8. Germline CDR1 SGHDT, CDR2 YYEEEE. In DNA, the CDR3 is TGTGCCAGCAGCTTGACAGGGGTGCCCTATAACACTGAAGCTTTCTTT. This encodes CASSLTGVPYNTEAFF. The full variable domain, rest sourced from reference TRBV5-6 and TRBJ1-1, is DAGVTQSPTHLIKTRGQQVTLRCSPKSGHDTVSWYQQALGQGPQFIFQYYEEEERQRGNFPDRFSGHQFPNYSSELNVNALLLGDSALYLCASSLTGVPYNTEAFFGQGTRLTVV.

CDR3 sequence reads: CASSLTPTPSSYEQYF. The CDR3 DNA sequence: TGTGCCAGCAGCCTAACCCCAACGCCTAGCTCCTACGAGCAGTACTTC. The chain links TRBV9 to TRBJ2-7, with D hard to call. The CDR3 spans 16 residues. The germline V and J ends were trimmed by 4 bases and 0 bases, with 17 bases remaining between them. The V gene's germline CDR1 is SGDLS and CDR2 YYNGEE.

The genes are TRBV19 and TRBJ1-6; the D is unclear. The CDR3 is made up of 15 amino acids. Trimming cost V 6 bases and J 0 bases, with 9 bases left between them. Germline loops: CDR1 LNHDA, CDR2 SQIVND (reference sequence). CDR3 DNA sequence: TGTGCCAGTAGAACGGGAAGCTCCTATAATTCACCCCTCCACTTT. Amino acids: CASRTGSSYNSPLHF.

The chain links TRBV25-1 to TRBJ1-2; TRBD1 matches at 10 bases. The junction had 6 bases not matched to a gene; V was cut back by 1 base and J by 7 bases. There are 15 residues in the CDR3. CDR1 and CDR2 (germline): MGHDK, SYGVNS. The CDR3 reads CASSESGTGVGGYTF. The CDR3 DNA reads TGTGCCAGCAGTGAATCCGGGACAGGGGTCGGTGGCTACACCTTC.

The gene calls are TRBV6-5 and TRBJ2-2; D remains ambiguous. V lost 2 bases to trimming and J lost 8 bases, with 3 bases between them. The CDR3 sequence is 11 residues long. In germline, CDR1 is MNHEY, CDR2 SVGAGI. The CDR3 DNA reads as TGTGCCAGCAGTTACATGGGGGAGCTGTTTTTT. Translating gives CASSYMGELFF.

This clone was detected once. A junction boundary mismatches the germline segment, possibly from a read error. The CDR3 DNA is TGTGCCAGCTCACCACAAAGGGGAGAGGGCACAAATACGCAGTATTTT. Its protein product is CASSPQRGEGTNTQYF. The chain uses TRBV18 and TRBJ2-3; D assignment may be TRBD1 or TRBD2 (5 bases each). This CDR3 contains 16 residues. Germline CDR1 KGHSH, CDR2 LQKENI.

J is TRBJ2-5 and V is TRBV2; 12 bases agree with TRBD2. CDR1 and CDR2 (germline): SNHLY, FYNNEI. V gave up 6 bases and J gave up 4 bases; unmatched junction bases: 9. The CDR3 consists of 16 residues. The CDR3 sequence: CASSKELAGGRETQYF. As DNA, the CDR3 is TGTGCCAGCAGCAAAGAACTAGCGGGGGGCCGAGAGACCCAGTACTTC. Looking up the rest from reference TRBV2 and TRBJ2-5 gives the full variable domain: EPEVTQTPSHQVTQMGQEVILRCVPISNHLYFYWYRQILGQKVEFLVSFYNNEISEKSEIFDDQFSVERPDGSNFTLKIRSTKLEDSAMYFCASSKELAGGRETQYFGPGTRLLVL.

This chain links TRBV12-3 or TRBV12-4 with TRBJ1-6, with D possibly being TRBD1 (5 bases). Trimming took 6 bases from V and 10 from J, leaving 7 bases between them. CDR3 size: 11 residues. As DNA, the CDR3 is TGTGCCAGCAGGGAGGGGTCACCCCTCCACTTT. It translates to CASREGSPLHF.

The chain joins TRBV27 to TRBJ2-1; D is ambiguous. V gave up 5 bases and J gave up 0 bases, with 8 bases separating them. Per germline, CDR1 MNHEY and CDR2 SMNVEV (reference sequence). The CDR3 is made up of 14 amino acids. CDR3 sequence (DNA): TGTGCCAGCAGTCGAGATAGCTCCTACAATGAGCAGTTCTTC. Protein sequence: CASSRDSSYNEQFF.

This clone was counted once. The chain recombines TRBV21-1 with TRBJ2-7; TRBD2, the table's D call, lacks a check against the DNA. TRBV21-1 is a listed pseudogene. This CDR3 comprises 10 residues. The CDR3 nucleotides are TGTGCCAGCAGGAGGACTAGTCAGTACTTC. This codes for CASRRTSQYF.

This sequence joins TRBV25-1 and TRBJ1-6; D is ambiguous. V was shortened by 3 bases and J by 5 bases, with 11 bases between the two germline ends. Germline assignment: CDR1 MGHDK and CDR2 SYGVNS. The CDR3 length is 15 residues. CDR3 coding DNA: TGTGCCAGCAGTGATCCATCGAGGAATAATTCACCCCTCCACTTT. It yields the protein CASSDPSRNNSPLHF.

The chain has TRBV28 and TRBJ2-5, with TRBD2 matching over 15 bases. There are 19 residues in the CDR3. CDR1 and CDR2 (germline): MDHEN, SYDVKM. After removal of 2 bases from V and 4 bases from J, the junction contained 11 bases not matched to a gene. The CDR3, as DNA: TGTGCCAGCAGTTTACCCGGACTAGCGGGAGGGCCCGCTTCAGAGACCCAGTACTTC. Translating gives CASSLPGLAGGPASETQYF.

The chain links TRBV24-1 to TRBJ2-5; 9 nucleotides line up with TRBD1. Germline CDR1 reads KGHDR; CDR2 reads SFDVKD. The CDR3 spans 16 residues. The V segment lost 4 bases and the J segment 5 bases; nucleotides outside the gene matches: 10. The CDR3 DNA reads as TGTGCCACCAGTGAAAACCCGGGACAGGGTTTGGAGACCCAGTACTTC. This codes for CATSENPGQGLETQYF.

The rearrangement joins TRBV18 to TRBJ1-1; TRBD1 is a possible D gene (6 bases). V gave up 2 bases and J gave up 0 bases, with 13 bases separating them. This CDR3 region has 16 residues. Germline values: CDR1 KGHSH, CDR2 LQKENI. CDR3 sequence reads: CASSPSNQGMNTEAFF. The CDR3, as DNA: TGTGCCAGCTCACCATCAAATCAGGGGATGAACACTGAAGCTTTCTTT.

The rearrangement joins TRBV7-9 to TRBJ2-7, with D possibly TRBD2 on 6 matching bases. The germline V gene has CDR1 SEHNR and CDR2 FQNEAQ (reference sequence). CDR3 size: 14 residues. V was trimmed by 4 bases and J by 9 bases, leaving 19 bases between them. The CDR3 DNA reads TGTGCCAGCAGCTCCCGAGGGCGCTGGGAGGTGCAGTACTTC. Its protein product is CASSSRGRWEVQYF.

The rearrangement links TRBV28 to TRBJ1-1; possible D gene TRBD1, 5 bases. Germline V lookup: CDR1 MDHEN, CDR2 SYDVKM. The CDR3 is made up of 14 amino acids. V dropped 3 bases and J dropped 10 bases, with 18 bases sitting between them. Here the CDR3 reads CASSFTDTGLGAFF. CDR3 in DNA: TGTGCCAGCAGTTTCACGGACACCGGGTTAGGAGCTTTCTTT.

The chain links TRBV7-8 to TRBJ2-2, with D perhaps matching TRBD2 (5 bases). Germline values: CDR1 SGHVS, CDR2 FQNEAQ. V shed 0 bases and J shed 3 bases, with 17 bases lying between them. The CDR3 is 18 residues long. The CDR3 region is CASSLAAILLEYTGELFF. The CDR3 nucleotides are TGTGCCAGCAGCTTAGCTGCAATTCTACTAGAGTACACCGGGGAGCTGTTTTTT.

The chain employs TRBV28 and TRBJ1-2; perhaps TRBD1 as D (5 bases). This CDR3 is built from 14 residues. The germline V gene encodes CDR1 MDHEN and CDR2 SYDVKM. Deletions cut 8 bases from V and 7 bases from J, with 20 bases between. The CDR3 sequence is CASLLWGGTGGYTF. The CDR3 nucleotides read TGTGCCAGCCTCTTATGGGGTGGGACGGGTGGCTACACCTTC.

The chain is built from TRBV7-3 and TRBJ2-3; D is unresolved. The length of the CDR3 is 17 residues. The germline V and J ends were trimmed by 5 bases and 1 base, with 19 bases remaining between them. Germline V CDR1 and CDR2: SGHTA, FQGTGA. CDR3 DNA: TGTGCCAGCAGCCTGGGGATGACATCTAGAGGCACAGATACGCAGTATTTT. Its translation: CASSLGMTSRGTDTQYF.

V and J are TRBV15 and TRBJ1-4; a weak D match, TRBD1 (6 bases). V was pared by 1 base and J by 8 bases, with 14 bases between. The V gene's germline CDR1 is LNHNV and CDR2 YYDKDF (reference sequence). The CDR3 covers 15 residues. CDR3 region: CATSRAAGAGEKLFF. The CDR3 region has the DNA TGTGCCACCAGCAGAGCCGCGGGGGCGGGGGAAAAACTGTTTTTT.